A selection of T cell receptor beta chains follows, all from one sample in a study of shared clonotypes between healthy human individuals. TCRdb's table, derived via immunoSEQ multiplex PCR, lists solely in-frame clones and lacks some. Among 560,000 or so clones listed, approximately 96% were seen once. The sequenced sample consisted of naive CD8+ T cells sorted from blood. These receptors all come from a woman in her twenties or thirties in good health. Each CDR3 is given with its conserved first and last residue.

cdr3_aa v_call
CASSPGQYGYTF TRBV28
CASSAQGGRNEQYF TRBV9
CASSFITSNGYTF TRBV28
CASSDSASVRGYNEQFF TRBV6-4
CASSLLTSGNEQFF TRBV7-9
CASKLELSSYEQYF TRBV27
CASSQTGGVFNQPQHF TRBV4-1
CASSLLGGGELFF TRBV27
CASSQHQSNYGYTF TRBV4-1
CASSSKRDGWYGADTQYF TRBV7-9
CASSSTYTGELFF TRBV27
CATSGRTSSTDTQYF TRBV15
CASSFGVTEAFF TRBV5-6
CASSIPHQWTQPQHF TRBV19
CASSERGANTEAFF TRBV6-1
CSVDLVTGASYEQYF TRBV29-1
CASSVAGQGTEQFF TRBV9
CASSLTRERETQYF TRBV28
CSVEVSNRGRVPYNEQFF TRBV29-1
CASSIVLAGGHEQFF TRBV19
CASTDGVAGSYEQYF TRBV6-1
CASSLSDEQFF TRBV27
CASSPQGGGTYEQYF TRBV7-6
CASSSLFWREANTGELFF TRBV28
CASSAPLAGGEIGDTGELFF TRBV7-8
CASSSRLAGVETQYF TRBV13
CASSIVGRDQFF TRBV19
CASSLGGTYEQYF TRBV5-6
CASNLGVGLAGGRSYNEQFF TRBV9
CASIYQDETQYF TRBV2
CASSHRRTGSGNTIYF TRBV11-2
CAILLGPRTDTQYF TRBV6-1
CASSPLAGGPSNEQYF TRBV4-1
CASSSYRGPNEQFF TRBV5-6
CASSLGDRRYEQYF TRBV27
CASSHPGQGAQADTQYF TRBV11-1
CASSFLGGRQNNEQFF TRBV28
CASSQPSGQVTDTQYF TRBV7-9
CASSGDRGNNSPLHF TRBV7-8
CASSLMDYNEQFF TRBV7-2
CSVENRNTEAFF TRBV29-1